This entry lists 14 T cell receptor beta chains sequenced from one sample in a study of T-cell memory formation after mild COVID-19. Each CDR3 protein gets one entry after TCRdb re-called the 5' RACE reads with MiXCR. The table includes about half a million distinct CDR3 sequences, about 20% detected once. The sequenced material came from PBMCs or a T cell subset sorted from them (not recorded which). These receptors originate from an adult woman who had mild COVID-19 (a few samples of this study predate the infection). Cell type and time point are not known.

CDR3: CSARAWTTPYEQYF. In nucleotides, the CDR3 is TGCAGTGCTAGAGCATGGACAACCCCCTACGAGCAGTACTTC. V gene TRBV20-1 combines with J gene TRBJ2-7; maybe TRBD1 (5 bases). Germline V gene sequence: CDR1 DFQATT, CDR2 SNEGSKA (reference sequence). Trimming removed 1 base from V and 2 bases from J, with 12 bases in between. The CDR3 contains 14 residues.

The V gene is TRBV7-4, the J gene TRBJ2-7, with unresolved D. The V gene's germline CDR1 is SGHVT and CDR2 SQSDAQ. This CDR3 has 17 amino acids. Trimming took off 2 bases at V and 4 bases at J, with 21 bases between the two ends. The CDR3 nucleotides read TGTGCCAGCAGCTTAAGGCCCTCCTCGTATCGCTGGTACGAGCAGTACTTC. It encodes CASSLRPSSYRWYEQYF. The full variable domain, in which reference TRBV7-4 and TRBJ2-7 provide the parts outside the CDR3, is GAGVSQSPRYKVAKRGRDVALRCDSISGHVTLYWYRQTLGQGSEVLTYSQSDAQRDKSGRPSGRFSAERPERSVSTLKIQRTEQGDSAVYLCASSLRPSSYRWYEQYFGPGTRLTVT.

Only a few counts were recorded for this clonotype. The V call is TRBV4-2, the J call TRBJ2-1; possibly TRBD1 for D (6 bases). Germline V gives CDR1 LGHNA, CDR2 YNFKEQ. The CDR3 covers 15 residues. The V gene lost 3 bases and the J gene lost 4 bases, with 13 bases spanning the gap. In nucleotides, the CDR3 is TGTGCCAGCAGCCATTCGGCAGGGGTTTACAATGAGCAGTTCTTC. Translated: CASSHSAGVYNEQFF.

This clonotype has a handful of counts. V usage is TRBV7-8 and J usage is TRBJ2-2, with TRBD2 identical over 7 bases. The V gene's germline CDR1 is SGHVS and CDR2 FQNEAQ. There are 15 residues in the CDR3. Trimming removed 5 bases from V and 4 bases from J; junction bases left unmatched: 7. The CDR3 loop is CASSRGLDSTGELFF. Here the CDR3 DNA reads TGTGCCAGCAGCCGCGGACTAGATTCCACCGGGGAGCTGTTTTTT.

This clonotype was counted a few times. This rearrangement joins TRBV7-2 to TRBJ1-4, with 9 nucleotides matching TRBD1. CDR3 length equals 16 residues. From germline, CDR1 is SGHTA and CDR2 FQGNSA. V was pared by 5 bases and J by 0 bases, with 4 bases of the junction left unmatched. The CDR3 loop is CASSPRTGATNEKLFF. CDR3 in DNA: TGTGCCAGCAGCCCCCGGACAGGGGCAACTAATGAAAAACTGTTTTTT.

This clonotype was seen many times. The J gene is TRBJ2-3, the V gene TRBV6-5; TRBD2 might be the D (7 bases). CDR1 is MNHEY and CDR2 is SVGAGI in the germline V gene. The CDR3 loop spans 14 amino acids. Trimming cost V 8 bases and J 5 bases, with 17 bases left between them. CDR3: CASSLRGRGDTQYF. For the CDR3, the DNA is TGTGCCAGCTCCTTGCGGGGGCGAGGAGATACGCAGTATTTT.

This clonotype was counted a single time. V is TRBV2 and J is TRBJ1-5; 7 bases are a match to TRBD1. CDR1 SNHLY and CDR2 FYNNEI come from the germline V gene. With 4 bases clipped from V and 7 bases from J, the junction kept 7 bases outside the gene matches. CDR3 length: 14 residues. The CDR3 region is CASSGDRVRQPQHF. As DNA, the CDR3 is TGTGCCAGCAGTGGCGACAGGGTACGGCAGCCCCAGCATTTT. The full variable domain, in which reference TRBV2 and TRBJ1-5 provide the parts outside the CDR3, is EPEVTQTPSHQVTQMGQEVILRCVPISNHLYFYWYRQILGQKVEFLVSFYNNEISEKSEIFDDQFSVERPDGSNFTLKIRSTKLEDSAMYFCASSGDRVRQPQHFGDGTRLSIL.

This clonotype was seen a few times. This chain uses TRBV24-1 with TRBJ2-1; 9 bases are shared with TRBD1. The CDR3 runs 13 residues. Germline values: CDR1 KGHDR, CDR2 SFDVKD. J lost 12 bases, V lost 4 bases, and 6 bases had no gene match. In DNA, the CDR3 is TGTGCCACCAGTGAGTACCCGGGACAGGGGCAGTTCTTC. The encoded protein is CATSEYPGQGQFF.

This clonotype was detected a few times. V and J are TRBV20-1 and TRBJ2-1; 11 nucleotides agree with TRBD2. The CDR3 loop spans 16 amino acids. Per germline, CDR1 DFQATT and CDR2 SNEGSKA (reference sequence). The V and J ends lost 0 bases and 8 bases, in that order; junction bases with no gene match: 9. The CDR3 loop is CSARDPSGRLIDEQFF. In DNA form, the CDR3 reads TGCAGTGCTAGAGACCCTAGCGGGAGGTTGATTGATGAGCAGTTCTTC.

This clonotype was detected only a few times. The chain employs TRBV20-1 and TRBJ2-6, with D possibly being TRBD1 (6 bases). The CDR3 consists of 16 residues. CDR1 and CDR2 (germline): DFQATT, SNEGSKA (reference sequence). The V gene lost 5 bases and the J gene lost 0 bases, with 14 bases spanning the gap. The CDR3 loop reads CSAVNNRDSGANVLTF. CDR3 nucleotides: TGCAGTGCTGTCAATAACAGGGACTCTGGGGCCAACGTCCTGACTTTC.

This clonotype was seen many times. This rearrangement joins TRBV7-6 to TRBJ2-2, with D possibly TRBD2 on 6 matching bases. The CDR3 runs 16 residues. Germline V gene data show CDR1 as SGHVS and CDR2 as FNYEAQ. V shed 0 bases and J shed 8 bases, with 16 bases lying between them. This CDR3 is CASSLARAGIVGELFF. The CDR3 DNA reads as TGTGCCAGCAGCTTAGCAAGGGCGGGGATCGTTGGGGAGCTGTTTTTT. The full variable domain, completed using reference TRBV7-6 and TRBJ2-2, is GAGVSQSPRYKVTKRGQDVALRCDPISGHVSLYWYRQALGQGPEFLTYFNYEAQQDKSGLPNDRFSAERPEGSISTLTIQRTEQRDSAMYRCASSLARAGIVGELFFGEGSRLTVL.

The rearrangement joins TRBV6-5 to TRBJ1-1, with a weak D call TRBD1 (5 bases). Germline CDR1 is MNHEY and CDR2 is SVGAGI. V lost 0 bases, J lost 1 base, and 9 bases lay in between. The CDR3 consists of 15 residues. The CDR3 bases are TGTGCCAGCAGTTACTCAGGGGCGCCGAACACTGAAGCTTTCTTT. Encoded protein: CASSYSGAPNTEAFF.

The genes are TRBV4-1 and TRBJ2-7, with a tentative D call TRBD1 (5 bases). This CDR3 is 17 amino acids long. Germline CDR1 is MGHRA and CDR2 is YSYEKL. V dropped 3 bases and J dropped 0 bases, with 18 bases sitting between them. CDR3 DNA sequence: TGCGCCAGCAGCCACGAGACAGCAAACATCCTCTCCTACGAGCAGTACTTC. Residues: CASSHETANILSYEQYF.

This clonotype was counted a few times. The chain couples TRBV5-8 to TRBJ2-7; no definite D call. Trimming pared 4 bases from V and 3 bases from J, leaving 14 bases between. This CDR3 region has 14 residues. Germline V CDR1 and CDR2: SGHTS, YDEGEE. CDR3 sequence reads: CASSPIRHNYEQYF. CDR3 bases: TGTGCCAGCAGCCCGATACGACATAACTACGAGCAGTACTTC.